This TCR beta chain appears in the sequencing data of a study of T cells after yellow fever vaccination. Looking at the study overall: Fractions with few cells were prepared using SMART-Seq v4 Ultra Low Input.

Universal primer sites and UMIs were introduced during 5'RACE template-switching synthesis of TCR cDNA. TCRdb recomputed calls from the 5' RACE reads with MiXCR, one row per CDR3 protein. The data show under 600,000 distinct CDR3 sequences, roughly 13% seen once. Germline V gene data show CDR1 as SGHRS and CDR2 as YFSETQ. The CDR3 contains 14 residues. Trimming removed 5 bases from V and 7 bases from J; junction bases left unmatched: 7. This clonotype originated in a man aged 30 to 45 who received the YFV17D yellow fever vaccine. Source: PBMCs, taken on the day of the yellow fever booster vaccination. The chain recombines TRBV5-1 with TRBJ2-2; TRBD1 matches at 8 bases. The CDR3 DNA reads TGCGCCAGCAGATCGGACAGGGATATCGGGGAGCTGTTTTTT. Translated, it gives CASRSDRDIGELFF.